This T cell receptor (beta chain) was observed in a study of T cells in Graves' hyperthyroidism and ophthalmopathy. The germline CDR1 and CDR2 sequences are MDHEN and SYDVKM. The CDR3 is made up of 19 amino acids. The V and J ends lost 1 base and 5 bases, in that order; junction bases with no gene match: 16. Disease lasting under 3 months, a NOSPECS grade of at least 4, and a Clinical Activity Score of at least 3 were features of the ophthalmopathy patients. This clonotype was detected ten times or more. RNA transcripts yielded amplified TCR beta CDR3 regions. The study used the HTBI primer set for a first-round RT-PCR of the TCR CDR3. Each CDR3 protein gets one entry after TCRdb re-called the multiplex PCR reads with MiXCR. The sample contains about 330,000 distinct CDR3 sequences, roughly 13% of which appear only once.

The TCR comes from a woman in her thirties or forties with Graves' ophthalmopathy. The chain combines TRBV28 with TRBJ2-1, with 8 bases fitting TRBD2. Specimen: blood. CDR3 coding DNA: TGTGCCAGCAGTTTATTTTACTCTGCGCTAGCGGGCCTAAACAATGAGCAGTTCTTC. The encoded protein is CASSLFYSALAGLNNEQFF.